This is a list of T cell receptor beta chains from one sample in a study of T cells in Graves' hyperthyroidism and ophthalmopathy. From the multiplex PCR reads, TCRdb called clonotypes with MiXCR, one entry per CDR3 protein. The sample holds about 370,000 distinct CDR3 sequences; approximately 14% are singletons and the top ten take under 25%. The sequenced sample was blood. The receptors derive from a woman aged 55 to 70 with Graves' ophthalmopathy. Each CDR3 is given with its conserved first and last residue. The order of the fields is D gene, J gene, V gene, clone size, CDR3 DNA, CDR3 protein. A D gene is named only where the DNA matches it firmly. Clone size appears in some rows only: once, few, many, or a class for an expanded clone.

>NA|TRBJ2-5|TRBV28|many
TGTGCCAGCAGTCCGAGAATAGAGACCCAGTACTTC
CASSPRIETQYF
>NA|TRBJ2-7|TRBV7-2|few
TGTGCCAGCAGCTTAGGAGGGAGGTGGTACGAGCAGTACTTC
CASSLGGRWYEQYF
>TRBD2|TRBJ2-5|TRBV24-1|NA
TGTGCCACCAGTGATACGCGGACTTTTGGGGGACTAGCGGACTTCACGGGGGAGACCCAGTACTTC
CATSDTRTFGGLADFTGETQYF
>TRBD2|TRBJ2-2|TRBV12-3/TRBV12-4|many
TGTGCCAGCAGTTTTTACGGGAGGACGAACACCGGGGAGCTGTTTTTT
CASSFYGRTNTGELFF
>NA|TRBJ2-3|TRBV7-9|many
TGTGCCAGCAGCTTGACGGGCCGGGGAGATACGCAGTATTTT
CASSLTGRGDTQYF
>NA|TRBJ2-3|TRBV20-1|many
TGCAGTGCTAACCTCGGCAGCACAGATACGCAGTATTTT
CSANLGSTDTQYF
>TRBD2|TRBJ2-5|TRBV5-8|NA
TGTGCCAGCACCGGGGGAGGGTTACAAGAGACCCAGTACTTC
CASTGGGLQETQYF
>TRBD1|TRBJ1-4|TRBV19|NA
TGTGCCAGTAGTAGGACAGGGGATCCGACAACTAATGAAAAACTGTTTTTT
CASSRTGDPTTNEKLFF
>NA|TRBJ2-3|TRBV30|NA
TGTGCCTCTTACACAGATACGCAGTATTTT
CASYTDTQYF
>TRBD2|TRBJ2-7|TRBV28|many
TGTGCCAGCAGAGAGGCGGGAGTGCGGACCTCCTACGAGCAGTACTTC
CASREAGVRTSYEQYF
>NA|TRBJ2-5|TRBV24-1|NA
TGTGCCACCAGTGATCTCGTCGAGACCCAGTACTTC
CATSDLVETQYF
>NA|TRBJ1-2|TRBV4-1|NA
TGCGCCAGCAGCCAAGGCAGGCTTCGGTTTCCCGATGGCTACACCTTC
CASSQGRLRFPDGYTF
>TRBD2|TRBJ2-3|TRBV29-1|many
TGCAGCGTTGGACGGACTAGCGGTGCAGATACGCAGTATTTT
CSVGRTSGADTQYF
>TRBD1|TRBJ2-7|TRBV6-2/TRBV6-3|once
TGTATCTGCGGACAGGGCGGGTACGAGCAGTACTTC
CICGQGGYEQYF
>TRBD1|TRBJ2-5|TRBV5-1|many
TGCGCCAGCTGCCCCGGGACAGGGGGCGGTGAGACCCAGTACTTC
CASCPGTGGGETQYF
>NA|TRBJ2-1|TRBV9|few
TGTGCCAGCAGCGTAGAGGAAAGAGCCAATGAGCAGTTCTTC
CASSVEERANEQFF
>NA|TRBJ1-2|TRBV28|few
TGTGCCAGCAGTTTGGGGGGGTTAGGGGGCTACACCTTC
CASSLGGLGGYTF
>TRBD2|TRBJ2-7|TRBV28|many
TGTGCCAGCAGCCGAGGGACTAGCGGGAGGGCCGAATCATACGAGCAGTACTTC
CASSRGTSGRAESYEQYF
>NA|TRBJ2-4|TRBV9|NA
TGTGCCAGCAGCGTAGGGGCAGGCCCAAGGGAAAACATTCAGTACTTC
CASSVGAGPRENIQYF
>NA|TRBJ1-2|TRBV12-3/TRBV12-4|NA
TGTGCCAGCAGTTTTAAAGCGAACTATGGCTACACCTTC
CASSFKANYGYTF
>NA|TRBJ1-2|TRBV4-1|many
TGCGCCAGCAGCCAAGTGGGGACCTCCTATGGCTACACCTTC
CASSQVGTSYGYTF
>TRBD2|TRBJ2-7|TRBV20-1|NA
TGCAGTGCTAGCGGGAGGGCCCTCTACGAGCAGTACTTC
CSASGRALYEQYF
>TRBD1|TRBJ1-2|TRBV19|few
TGTGCCAGTATTCGGCAATCGGGACAGATCTATGGCTACACCTTC
CASIRQSGQIYGYTF
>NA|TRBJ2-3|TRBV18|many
TGTGCCAGCTCATCTGGACCAACAGATACGCAGTATTTT
CASSSGPTDTQYF
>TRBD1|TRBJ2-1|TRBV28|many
TGTGCCAGCAGATCCGGGACAGGGGGGTTCAATGAGCAGTTCTTC
CASRSGTGGFNEQFF
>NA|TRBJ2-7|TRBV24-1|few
TGTGCCACCAGTGATCCCACAGGTCCAGGCGAGCAGTACTTC
CATSDPTGPGEQYF
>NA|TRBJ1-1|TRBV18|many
TGTGCCAGCTCACTTATGGACGGGATGAACACTGAAGCTTTCTTT
CASSLMDGMNTEAFF
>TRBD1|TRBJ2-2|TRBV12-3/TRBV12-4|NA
TGTGCCAGCAGTTGGGGACAGGTGGAGCTGTTTTTT
CASSWGQVELFF
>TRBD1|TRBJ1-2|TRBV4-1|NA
TGCGCCAGCAGCCAAGGCACGAACAGGGGCGGCTATGGCTACACCTTC
CASSQGTNRGGYGYTF
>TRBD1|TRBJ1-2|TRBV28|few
TGTGCCAGCAGTTCACAGGGGTCTGGCTACACCTTC
CASSSQGSGYTF
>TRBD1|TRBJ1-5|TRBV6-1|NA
TGTGCCAGCAGGGGACAGCCCAATCAGCCCCAGCATTTT
CASRGQPNQPQHF
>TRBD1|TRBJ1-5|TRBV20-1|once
TGCAGTGCTAGTTGGACAGGGGCCCATAGCAATCAGCCCCAGCATTTT
CSASWTGAHSNQPQHF
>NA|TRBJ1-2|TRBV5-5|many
TGTGCCAGCAGCGGGATTCCCTCGACAGAAAACTATGGCTACACCTTC
CASSGIPSTENYGYTF
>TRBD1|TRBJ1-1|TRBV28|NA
TGTGCCAGCAGTTTGGGGACAGTACCCTTGAGTGCTTTCTTT
CASSLGTVPLSAFF
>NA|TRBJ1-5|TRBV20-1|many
TGCAGTGCTAGAGACCATTTCCGGGGGTTCAATCAGCCCCAGCATTTT
CSARDHFRGFNQPQHF
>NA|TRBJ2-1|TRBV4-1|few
TGCGCCAGCAGCCAAGTCGACTTGATCCAAACCAATGAGCAGTTCTTC
CASSQVDLIQTNEQFF
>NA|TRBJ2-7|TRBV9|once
TGTGCCAGCAGCGTACAGGGAGACGCCTACGAGCAGTACTTC
CASSVQGDAYEQYF
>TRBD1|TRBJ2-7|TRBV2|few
TGTGCCAGCGAGGGACAGGGGACCTCCTACGAGCAGTACTTC
CASEGQGTSYEQYF